Presented here are 2 T cell receptor beta chains from one specimen sequenced in a study of human T cells and chemical hapten exposure (dated by TCRdb to the early 2020s). Receptors were amplified or captured by RACE. Reads for this sample came from a NextSeq 500. TCRdb cleaned the public reads at Q25 with fastp, built clones with MiXCR and kept in-frame beta chains. One record per CDR3 amino acid sequence lists the most common genes and DNA. The sample yields tens of thousands of distinct CDR3 sequences; around 7.8% were counted once. The ten largest clones represent about 1.4% of the sample. The time point label corresponds to: patch test 1, 2 weeks after DPC sensitization. What the treatment or condition label conveys for this sample: therapeutic diphenylcyclopropenone sensitization with weekly scalp DPC. Material: whole blood, obtained in connection with sensitization to the hapten diphenylcyclopropenone (DPC). All receptors come from a woman in her thirties with alopecia areata. Some clones in this sample may be carry-over from other donors' samples.

This clonotype has ten or more counts. The rearrangement uses TRBV6-5 and TRBJ1-1; D unclear. V dropped 2 bases and J dropped 5 bases, with 12 bases sitting between them. CDR1 and CDR2 (germline): MNHEY, SVGAGI. The CDR3 runs to 14 residues. CDR3 region: CASSYVGYITEAFF. The CDR3 region has the DNA TGTGCCAGCAGTTACGTGGGGTATATAACTGAAGCTTTCTTT.

The chain is built from TRBV7-8 and TRBJ2-7, with TRBD2 matching 11 bases. Per germline, CDR1 SGHVS and CDR2 FQNEAQ. This CDR3 has 17 residues. J was trimmed by 0 bases and V by 5 bases; bases with no gene match: 9. The CDR3 here is CASSHPTTSGGSYEQYF. The CDR3 region has the DNA TGTGCCAGCAGCCACCCGACAACTAGCGGGGGCTCCTACGAGCAGTACTTC.